One TCR beta chain is described in this entry. Vbeta (60) and Jbeta (13) primers were used in the PCR. Measured with immunoSEQ multiplex PCR; TCRdb has only the in-frame clones, and not every one. The sample shows 110,000 or so clones, about 80% of them seen only once. The data stem from a study of cytomegalovirus exposure and HLA in healthy donors. The sequenced material came from PBMCs. This clonotype was obtained from a woman younger than 45 in good health and CMV-seropositive.

CDR3 residues: CASSPTTGEYYGYTF. The CDR3, as DNA: TGTGCCAGCAGCCCAACGACAGGAGAGTACTATGGCTACACCTTC. This rearrangement joins TRBV4-2 to TRBJ1-2, with D perhaps TRBD1 (6 bases). Germline CDR1 reads LGHNA; CDR2 reads YNFKEQ. The CDR3 consists of 15 residues. The V end lost 4 bases, the J end lost 3 bases, and 15 bases lay between the germline ends.